The 15 T cell receptor beta chains below were found in one sample sequenced in a study of blood T cell repertoires in COVID-19 (dated by TCRdb to 2018 to 2020). The library was made by the immunoSEQ multiplex PCR assay. TCRdb provides this immuneACCESS table in a form limited to in-frame rearrangements. Some clones are lacking; in checked studies, under half of them reflect an unresolved V gene, and why the rest are absent is not known. Here the sample has 250,000 or so clones; nearly 90% occur a single time. The top ten clones comprise 4% to 5% of the sample. Sequencing was carried out using peripheral blood. Source of these receptors: a woman in her 40s who had recovered from COVID-19.

This clone was recorded only once. This chain links TRBV5-6 with TRBJ2-7, with 7 nucleotides matching TRBD1. The trim removed 6 bases at V and 1 base at J, leaving 7 bases unmatched. This CDR3 comprises 14 residues. Germline CDR1 reads SGHDT; CDR2 reads YYEEEE. CDR3 DNA sequence: TGTGCCAGCACCCGGGGACAGATTTCCTACGAGCAGTACTTC. This encodes CASTRGQISYEQYF.

The V gene is TRBV7-2, the J gene TRBJ2-7; tentatively, D is TRBD1 (6 bases). V lost 2 bases, J lost 3 bases, and 8 bases lay in between. The CDR3 runs 13 residues. Germline lookup yields CDR1 SGHTA and CDR2 FQGNSA. The CDR3 DNA follows: TGTGCCAGCAGCTTAAACAGGGACTACGAGCAGTACTTC. It codes for CASSLNRDYEQYF.

The chain combines TRBV27 with TRBJ1-3, with D maybe TRBD1 (6 bases). Germline assignment: CDR1 MNHEY and CDR2 SMNVEV (reference sequence). V was cut by 6 bases and J by 0 bases, with 9 bases left in between. This CDR3 is 14 amino acids long. CDR3 sequence (DNA): TGTGCCAGCAGGGGACACCTCTCTGGAAACACCATATATTTT. Translation gives CASRGHLSGNTIYF.

The V gene is TRBV12-3 or TRBV12-4, the J gene TRBJ1-1, with TRBD1 as a possible D gene (6 bases). The CDR3 extends over 13 amino acids. With 6 bases removed from V and 1 base from J, the gap between germline ends came to 9 bases. CDR3 loop: CASRKQGNTEAFF. The CDR3 nucleotides are TGTGCCAGCAGGAAACAGGGGAACACTGAAGCTTTCTTT.

The chain employs TRBV5-6 and TRBJ1-4; D might be TRBD1 (5 bases). The CDR3 sequence is 17 residues long. V dropped 0 bases and J dropped 3 bases, with 15 bases sitting between them. The V gene's germline CDR1 is SGHDT and CDR2 YYEEEE. CDR3 in DNA: TGTGCCAGCAGCTTGGATCCAGGGTTAAAGTCTAATGAAAAACTGTTTTTT. Amino acids: CASSLDPGLKSNEKLFF.

The rearrangement links TRBV19 to TRBJ1-2; D call uncertain. Trimming left V 6 bases short and J 5 bases short, with 16 bases between. The CDR3 extends over 14 amino acids. Germline V lookup: CDR1 LNHDA, CDR2 SQIVND (reference sequence). CDR3 DNA sequence: TGTGCCAGTAGATCTTCGGAGACCAGATATGGCTACACCTTC. This sequence encodes CASRSSETRYGYTF.

The chain joins TRBV3-1 (or the pseudogene TRBV3-2) to TRBJ1-5; D ambiguous. The CDR3 is made up of 15 amino acids. V was cut by 0 bases and J by 4 bases, with 10 bases left in between. CDR1 LGHDT and CDR2 YNNKEL come from the germline V gene (reference sequence). The CDR3 is CASSQDLGLNQPQHF. Written as DNA, the CDR3 is TGTGCCAGCAGCCAAGATCTGGGCCTAAATCAGCCCCAGCATTTT.

This clone was recorded a few times. The V gene is TRBV4-3, the J gene TRBJ2-7, with D hard to call. Germline CDR1 reads LGHNA; CDR2 reads YSLEER. The CDR3 covers 15 residues. Deletions cut 2 bases from V and 3 bases from J, with 14 bases between. This CDR3 is CASSQTASIHYEQYV. For the CDR3, the DNA is TGCGCCAGCAGCCAAACTGCTTCTATCCACTACGAGCAGTACGTC.

The V call is TRBV24-1, the J call TRBJ2-2; 9 bases are shared with TRBD1. CDR3 length: 16 amino acids. Looked up from germline, CDR1 is KGHDR and CDR2 is SFDVKD. After removal of 4 bases from V and 6 bases from J, the junction contained 8 bases not matched to a gene. The CDR3 DNA reads TGTGCCACCAGTGACATACAGGGGGCTGAGGCCGGGGAGCTGTTTTTT. Translation: CATSDIQGAEAGELFF.

The V call is TRBV28, the J call TRBJ1-2; D remains ambiguous. With 3 bases removed from V and 6 bases from J, the gap between germline ends came to 14 bases. Germline V lookup: CDR1 MDHEN, CDR2 SYDVKM. The CDR3 is 14 residues long. The CDR3, as DNA: TGTGCCAGCAGTTTGAGTTTATCCGGTGATGGCTACACCTTC. Its translation: CASSLSLSGDGYTF.

The gene calls are TRBV30 and TRBJ2-7; 7 positions agree with TRBD1. The V gene end was trimmed by 4 bases and the J gene end by 3 bases; junction bases not matched to a gene: 6. Germline assignment: CDR1 GTSNPN and CDR2 SVGIG (reference sequence). This CDR3 spans 13 amino acids. CDR3 sequence (DNA): TGTGCCTGGAATCCGGGGACAGACTACGAGCAGTACTTC. Residues: CAWNPGTDYEQYF.

The V and J genes are TRBV4-1 and TRBJ2-7; 8 bases fit TRBD1. Trimming cost V 0 bases and J 5 bases; bases outside gene matches: 9. The CDR3 totals 16 residues. Looked up from germline, CDR1 is MGHRA and CDR2 is YSYEKL. The CDR3 nucleotides are TGCGCCAGCAGCCAAGATCTAGGACAGGGATCCCACGAGCAGTACTTC. Translating gives CASSQDLGQGSHEQYF.

This chain uses TRBV2 with TRBJ2-3, with 7 bases fitting TRBD2. CDR3 length: 14 amino acids. With 6 bases clipped from V and 6 bases from J, the junction kept 9 bases outside the gene matches. Germline V gene sequence: CDR1 SNHLY, CDR2 FYNNEI. For the CDR3, the DNA is TGTGCCAGCAGCCTCCGGACTAGTCGGGATACGCAGTATTTT. It translates to CASSLRTSRDTQYF.

The chain joins TRBV6-6 to TRBJ1-1; the D gene is possibly TRBD1 (5 bases). The ends were cut back, 8 bases at V and 0 bases at J, with 10 bases in the middle. The CDR3 loop spans 13 amino acids. Germline V lookup: CDR1 MNHNY, CDR2 SVGAGI (reference sequence). The CDR3 reads CASESRVNTEAFF. CDR3 DNA: TGTGCCAGCGAATCCAGGGTGAACACTGAAGCTTTCTTT.

The chain employs TRBV7-9 and TRBJ1-1; TRBD1 matches 8 bases. The trim removed 10 bases at V and 4 bases at J, leaving 11 bases unmatched. Per germline, CDR1 SEHNR and CDR2 FQNEAQ (reference sequence). The CDR3 is 14 amino acids. CDR3 loop: CATPLAGQVTEAFF. CDR3 DNA sequence: TGTGCCACCCCCTTAGCGGGACAGGTCACTGAAGCTTTCTTT.